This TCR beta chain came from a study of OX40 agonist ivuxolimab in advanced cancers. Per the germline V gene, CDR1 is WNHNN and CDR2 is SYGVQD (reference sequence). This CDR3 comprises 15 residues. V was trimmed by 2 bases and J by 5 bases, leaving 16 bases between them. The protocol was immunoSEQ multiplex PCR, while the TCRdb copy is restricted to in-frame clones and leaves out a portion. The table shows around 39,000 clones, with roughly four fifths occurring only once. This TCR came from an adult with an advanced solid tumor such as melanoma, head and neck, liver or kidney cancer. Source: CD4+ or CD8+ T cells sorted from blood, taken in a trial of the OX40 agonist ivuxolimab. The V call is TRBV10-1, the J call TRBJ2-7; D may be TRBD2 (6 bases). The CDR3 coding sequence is TGCGCCAGCAGTGAGCCGGGCCCAGGGAGGCACGAGCAGTACTTC. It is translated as CASSEPGPGRHEQYF.